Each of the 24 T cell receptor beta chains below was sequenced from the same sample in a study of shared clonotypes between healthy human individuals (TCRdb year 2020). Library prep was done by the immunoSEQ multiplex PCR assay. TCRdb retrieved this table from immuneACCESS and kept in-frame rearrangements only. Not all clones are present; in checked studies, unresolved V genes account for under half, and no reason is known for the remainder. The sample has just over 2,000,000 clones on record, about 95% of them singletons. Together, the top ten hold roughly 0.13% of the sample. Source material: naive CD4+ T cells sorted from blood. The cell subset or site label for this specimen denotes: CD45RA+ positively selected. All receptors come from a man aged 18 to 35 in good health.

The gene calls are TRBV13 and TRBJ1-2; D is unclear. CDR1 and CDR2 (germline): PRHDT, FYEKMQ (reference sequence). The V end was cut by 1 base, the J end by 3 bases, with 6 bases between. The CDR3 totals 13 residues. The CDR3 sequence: CASSLVADYGYTF. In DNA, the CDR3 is TGTGCCAGCAGCTTAGTCGCAGACTATGGCTACACCTTC.

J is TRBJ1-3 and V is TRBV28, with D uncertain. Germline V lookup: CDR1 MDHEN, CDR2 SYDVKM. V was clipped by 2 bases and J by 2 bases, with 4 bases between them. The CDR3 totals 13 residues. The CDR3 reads CASSLRAGNTIYF. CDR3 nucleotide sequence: TGTGCCAGCAGTTTACGGGCTGGAAACACCATATATTTT.

In DNA, the CDR3 is TGTGCCTGGAGACTAGCGTCGGGCACCGGGGAGCTGTTTTTT. Protein sequence: CAWRLASGTGELFF. The gene calls are TRBV30 and TRBJ2-2; 7 nucleotides line up with TRBD2. The CDR3 is 14 amino acids. CDR1 GTSNPN and CDR2 SVGIG come from the germline V gene (reference sequence). The ends lost 3 bases at V and 4 bases at J; junction bases unmatched: 5.

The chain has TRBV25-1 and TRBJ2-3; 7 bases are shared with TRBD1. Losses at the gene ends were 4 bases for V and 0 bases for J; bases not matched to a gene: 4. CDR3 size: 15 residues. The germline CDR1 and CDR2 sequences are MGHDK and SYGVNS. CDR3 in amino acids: CASSGRDSSTDTQYF. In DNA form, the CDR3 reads TGTGCCAGCAGTGGTAGGGACAGTAGCACAGATACGCAGTATTTT. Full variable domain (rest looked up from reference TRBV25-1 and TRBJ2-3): EADIYQTPRYLVIGTGKKITLECSQTMGHDKMYWYQQDPGMELHLIHYSYGVNSTEKGDLSSESTVSRIRTEHFPLTLESARPSHTSQYLCASSGRDSSTDTQYFGPGTRLTVL.

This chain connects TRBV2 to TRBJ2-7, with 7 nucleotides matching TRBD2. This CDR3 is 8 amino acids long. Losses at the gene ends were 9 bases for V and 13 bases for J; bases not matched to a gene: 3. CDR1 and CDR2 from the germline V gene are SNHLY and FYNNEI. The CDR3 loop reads CASRAGYF. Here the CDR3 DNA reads TGTGCCAGTAGAGCGGGATACTTC.

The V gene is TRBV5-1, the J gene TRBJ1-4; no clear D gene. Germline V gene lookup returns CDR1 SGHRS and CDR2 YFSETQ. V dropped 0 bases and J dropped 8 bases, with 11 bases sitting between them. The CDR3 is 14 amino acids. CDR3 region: CASSLAWAGEKLFF. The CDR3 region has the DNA TGCGCCAGCAGCTTGGCCTGGGCAGGCGAAAAACTGTTTTTT.

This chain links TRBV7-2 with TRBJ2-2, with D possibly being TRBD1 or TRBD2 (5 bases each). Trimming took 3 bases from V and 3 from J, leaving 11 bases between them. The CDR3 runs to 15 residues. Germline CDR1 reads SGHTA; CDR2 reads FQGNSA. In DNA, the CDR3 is TGTGCCAGCAGCTTTATTGGGGGTTACACCGGGGAGCTGTTTTTT. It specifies CASSFIGGYTGELFF.

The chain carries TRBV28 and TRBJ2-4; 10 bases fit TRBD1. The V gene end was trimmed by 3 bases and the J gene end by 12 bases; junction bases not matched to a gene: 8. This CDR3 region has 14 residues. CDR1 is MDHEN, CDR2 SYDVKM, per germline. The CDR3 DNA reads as TGTGCCAGCAGTTTGGAAGGACAGGGGGTCAATCAGTACTTC. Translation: CASSLEGQGVNQYF.

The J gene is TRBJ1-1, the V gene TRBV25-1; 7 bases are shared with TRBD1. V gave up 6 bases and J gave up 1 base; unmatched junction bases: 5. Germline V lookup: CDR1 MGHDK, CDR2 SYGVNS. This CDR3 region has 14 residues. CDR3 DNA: TGTGCCAGCAGAGGACAGGCGGGGAACACTGAAGCTTTCTTT. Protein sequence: CASRGQAGNTEAFF.

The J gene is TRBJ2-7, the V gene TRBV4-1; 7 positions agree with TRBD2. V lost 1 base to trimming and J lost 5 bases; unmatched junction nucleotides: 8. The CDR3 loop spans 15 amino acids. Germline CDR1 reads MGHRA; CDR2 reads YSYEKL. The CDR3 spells CASSQVIRLAHEQYF. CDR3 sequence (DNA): TGCGCCAGCAGCCAAGTGATCAGACTAGCCCACGAGCAGTACTTC.

The CDR3, as DNA: TGTGCCAGCTCACCACCGGCTAGCGGTCCGAACACCGGGGAGCTGTTTTTT. This sequence encodes CASSPPASGPNTGELFF. The V and J genes are TRBV18 and TRBJ2-2; TRBD2 aligns across 7 bases. This CDR3 is built from 17 residues. CDR1 and CDR2 (germline): KGHSH, LQKENI. Losses at the gene ends were 0 bases for V and 0 bases for J; bases not matched to a gene: 4.

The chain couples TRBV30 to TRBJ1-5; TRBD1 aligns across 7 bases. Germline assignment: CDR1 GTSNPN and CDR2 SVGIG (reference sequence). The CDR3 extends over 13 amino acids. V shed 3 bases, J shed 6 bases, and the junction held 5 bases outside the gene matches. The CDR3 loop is CAWSTGDGQPQHF. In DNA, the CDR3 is TGTGCCTGGAGCACAGGGGACGGTCAGCCCCAGCATTTT.

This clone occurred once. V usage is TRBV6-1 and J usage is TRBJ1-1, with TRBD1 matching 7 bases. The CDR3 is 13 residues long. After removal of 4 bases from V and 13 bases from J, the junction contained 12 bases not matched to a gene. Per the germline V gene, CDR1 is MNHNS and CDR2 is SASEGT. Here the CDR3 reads CASSVGTVEVYFF. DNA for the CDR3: TGTGCCAGCAGTGTTGGGACAGTGGAGGTTTATTTCTTT.

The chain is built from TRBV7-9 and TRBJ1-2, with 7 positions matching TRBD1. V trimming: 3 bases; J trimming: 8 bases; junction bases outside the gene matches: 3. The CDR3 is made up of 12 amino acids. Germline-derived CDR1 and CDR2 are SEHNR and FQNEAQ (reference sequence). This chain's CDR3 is CASSFDREGYTF. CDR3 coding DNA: TGTGCCAGCAGCTTCGACAGGGAGGGCTACACCTTC.

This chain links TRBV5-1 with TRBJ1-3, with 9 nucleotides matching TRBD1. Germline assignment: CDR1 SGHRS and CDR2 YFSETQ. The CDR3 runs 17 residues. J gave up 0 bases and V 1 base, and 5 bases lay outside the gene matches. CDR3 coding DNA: TGCGCCAGCAGCTTGAGACAGGGGGGTCTCTCTGGAAACACCATATATTTT. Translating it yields CASSLRQGGLSGNTIYF. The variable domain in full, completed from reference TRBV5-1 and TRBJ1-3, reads KAGVTQTPRYLIKTRGQQVTLSCSPISGHRSVSWYQQTPGQGLQFLFEYFSETQRNKGNFPGRFSGRQFSNSRSEMNVSTLELGDSALYLCASSLRQGGLSGNTIYFGEGSWLTVV.

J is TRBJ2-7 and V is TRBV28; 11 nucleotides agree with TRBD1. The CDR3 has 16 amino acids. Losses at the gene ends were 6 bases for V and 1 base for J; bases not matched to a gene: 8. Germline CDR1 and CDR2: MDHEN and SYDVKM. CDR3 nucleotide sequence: TGTGCCAGCAGACGCGGACAGGGGGCCTCGTCCTACGAGCAGTACTTC. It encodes CASRRGQGASSYEQYF.

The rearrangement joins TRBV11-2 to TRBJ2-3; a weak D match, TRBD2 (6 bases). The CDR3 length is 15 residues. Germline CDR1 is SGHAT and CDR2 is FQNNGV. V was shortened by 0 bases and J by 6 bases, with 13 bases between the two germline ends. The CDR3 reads CASSLDSGSVDTQYF. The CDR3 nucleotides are TGTGCCAGCAGCTTAGACTCCGGGAGTGTTGATACGCAGTATTTT.

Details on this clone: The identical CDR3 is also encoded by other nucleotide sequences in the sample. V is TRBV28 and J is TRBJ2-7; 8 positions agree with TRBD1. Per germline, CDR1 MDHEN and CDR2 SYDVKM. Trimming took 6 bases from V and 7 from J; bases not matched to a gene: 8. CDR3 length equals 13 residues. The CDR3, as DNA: TGTGCCAGCAGAGGCCAGGGGGCAGGGGAGCAGTACTTC. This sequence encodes CASRGQGAGEQYF.

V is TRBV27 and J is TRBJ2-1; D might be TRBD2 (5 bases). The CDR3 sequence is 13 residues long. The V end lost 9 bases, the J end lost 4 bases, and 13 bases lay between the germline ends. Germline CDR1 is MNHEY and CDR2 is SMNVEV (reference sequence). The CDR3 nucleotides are TGTGCCAGTAGAATAGGGAGATACAATGAGCAGTTCTTC. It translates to CASRIGRYNEQFF.

The CDR3: CASSHGQVNTGELFF. The CDR3 DNA sequence: TGTGCCAGCAGCCATGGACAGGTGAACACCGGGGAGCTGTTTTTT. J is TRBJ2-2 and V is TRBV11-3; 7 bases agree with TRBD1. CDR1 and CDR2 (germline): SGHNT, YENEEA. Trimming at V came to 5 bases and at J to 1 base, leaving 4 bases not matched to a gene. The CDR3 length is 15 residues.

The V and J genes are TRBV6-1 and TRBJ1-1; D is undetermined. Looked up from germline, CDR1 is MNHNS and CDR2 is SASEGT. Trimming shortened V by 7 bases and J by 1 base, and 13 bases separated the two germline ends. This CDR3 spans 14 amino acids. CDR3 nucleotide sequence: TGTGCCAGCACCCCCCTGGCGGCGAACACTGAAGCTTTCTTT. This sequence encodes CASTPLAANTEAFF.

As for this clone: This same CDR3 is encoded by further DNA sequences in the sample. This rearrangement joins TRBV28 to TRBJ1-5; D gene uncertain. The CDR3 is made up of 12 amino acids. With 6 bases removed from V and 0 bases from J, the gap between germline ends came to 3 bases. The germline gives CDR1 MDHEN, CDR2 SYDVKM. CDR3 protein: CASRSSNQPQHF. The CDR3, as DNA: TGTGCCAGCAGGAGTAGCAATCAGCCCCAGCATTTT.

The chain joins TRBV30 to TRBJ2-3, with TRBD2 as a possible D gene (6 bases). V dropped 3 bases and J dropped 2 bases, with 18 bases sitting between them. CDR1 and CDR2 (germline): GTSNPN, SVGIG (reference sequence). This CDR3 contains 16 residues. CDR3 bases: TGTGCCTGGAGGGCGGGGAACGGCAGGGCCACAGATACGCAGTATTTT. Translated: CAWRAGNGRATDTQYF.

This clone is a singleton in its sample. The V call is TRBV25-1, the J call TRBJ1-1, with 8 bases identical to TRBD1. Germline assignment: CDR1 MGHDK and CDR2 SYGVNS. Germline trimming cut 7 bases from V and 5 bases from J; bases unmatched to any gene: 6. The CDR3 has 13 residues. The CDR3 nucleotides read TGTGCCAGCATAGGACAGGGCGGGACTGAAGCTTTCTTT. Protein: CASIGQGGTEAFF.